This TCR beta chain was found in a study of T cell responses to AZD1222 COVID-19 vaccine. Findings and caveats of the study: Regions left unmutated in variants are reportedly the target of nearly half of spike-specific TCRs.

Concerning this clone itself: Its antigen is unidentified.

TCRdb keeps only in-frame clones here, not all; method: immunoSEQ multiplex PCR. The data show roughly 120,000 clones, with roughly 90% seen just once and around 14% held by the top ten. This clonotype was sampled from an adult in good health. This specimen was peripheral blood, taken on day 0 of AZD1222 vaccination.

The CDR3 is CASSFTDRQYF. The CDR3 region has the DNA TGTGCCAGCAGCTTTACAGACAGGCAGTACTTC. V is TRBV7-9 and J is TRBJ2-7, with a tentative D call TRBD1 (5 bases). V lost 3 bases and J lost 9, with 9 bases in between. This CDR3 is 11 amino acids long. Germline V CDR1 and CDR2: SEHNR, FQNEAQ (reference sequence). The full variable domain, rest sourced from reference TRBV7-9 and TRBJ2-7, is DTGVSQNPRHKITKRGQNVTFRCDPISEHNRLYWYRQTLGQGPEFLTYFQNEAQLEKSRLLSDRFSAERPKGSFSTLEIQRTEQGDSAMYLCASSFTDRQYFGPGTRLTVT.